Each of the 6 T cell receptor beta chains below was sequenced from the same sample in a study of post-analysis software for immune sequencing data. Tagging with unique molecular identifiers was a feature of the TCR beta cDNA libraries. TCRdb redid the calling of the PCR reads with MiXCR, one entry per CDR3 protein. The sample lists under 200,000 distinct CDR3 sequences; around 36% were seen once. Sequenced here: blood, sampled after autologous hematopoietic stem cell transplantation. Receptors were obtained from a girl between 10 and 17 years old with multiple sclerosis.

Many counts were recorded for this clonotype. This chain joins TRBV27 and TRBJ2-7; 8 bases match TRBD1. With 5 bases clipped from V and 4 bases from J, the junction kept 10 bases outside the gene matches. The CDR3 is 15 amino acids. In germline, CDR1 is MNHEY, CDR2 SMNVEV (reference sequence). This chain's CDR3 is CASSPGQAPWYEQYF. The CDR3 DNA sequence: TGTGCCAGCAGTCCGGGACAGGCTCCTTGGTACGAGCAGTACTTC.

This clonotype was seen a single time. The V call is TRBV20-1, the J call TRBJ1-1; D is ambiguous. The CDR3 length is 10 residues. V lost 3 bases and J 7 bases, leaving 6 bases between the germline ends. Germline CDR1 DFQATT, CDR2 SNEGSKA (reference sequence). In nucleotides, the CDR3 is TGCAGTGCTAGCCGGCTTGAAGCTTTCTTT. Translated: CSASRLEAFF.

This clonotype has just a few counts. The genes are TRBV5-6 and TRBJ2-3; 7 bases are shared with TRBD1. CDR1 and CDR2 from the germline V gene are SGHDT and YYEEEE. The CDR3 is 16 residues long. The junction had 4 bases not matched to a gene; V was cut back by 0 bases and J by 0 bases. CDR3 residues: CASSLAGQSSTDTQYF. In DNA, the CDR3 is TGTGCCAGCAGCTTGGCGGGACAGTCTAGCACAGATACGCAGTATTTT.

As for this clonotype: A read error is possible here, since a much larger clone lies one base away. The chain joins TRBV29-1 to TRBJ2-5; no reliable D call. The J call may be incorrect, as the DNA end agrees better with TRBJ2-1. CDR1 and CDR2 from the germline V gene are SQVTM and ANQGSEA. The CDR3 has 12 amino acids. DNA of the CDR3: TGCAGCTGTCTAGTTAGTCAAGAGACCCAGTTCTTC. Its translation is CSCLVSQETQFF.

This clonotype was found many times. The V gene is TRBV20-1, the J gene TRBJ1-2; 12 bases are a match to TRBD1. Trimming cost V 4 bases and J 3 bases; bases outside gene matches: 3. CDR1 is DFQATT and CDR2 is SNEGSKA in the germline V gene (reference sequence). This CDR3 contains 14 residues. The DNA of the CDR3 is TGCAGTGCTACTGGGACAGGGGGCGACTATGGCTACACCTTC. Residues: CSATGTGGDYGYTF.

This clonotype came up a few times. The DNA of the CDR3 is TGTGCCAGCAGCTTACGCGGGACTCTCCAAGAGACCCAGTACTTC. Its protein is CASSLRGTLQETQYF. This sequence joins TRBV5-6 and TRBJ2-5, with D tentatively TRBD2 (6 bases). The ends were cut back, 2 bases at V and 1 base at J, with 12 bases in the middle. The CDR3 is 15 residues long. The germline gives CDR1 SGHDT, CDR2 YYEEEE.